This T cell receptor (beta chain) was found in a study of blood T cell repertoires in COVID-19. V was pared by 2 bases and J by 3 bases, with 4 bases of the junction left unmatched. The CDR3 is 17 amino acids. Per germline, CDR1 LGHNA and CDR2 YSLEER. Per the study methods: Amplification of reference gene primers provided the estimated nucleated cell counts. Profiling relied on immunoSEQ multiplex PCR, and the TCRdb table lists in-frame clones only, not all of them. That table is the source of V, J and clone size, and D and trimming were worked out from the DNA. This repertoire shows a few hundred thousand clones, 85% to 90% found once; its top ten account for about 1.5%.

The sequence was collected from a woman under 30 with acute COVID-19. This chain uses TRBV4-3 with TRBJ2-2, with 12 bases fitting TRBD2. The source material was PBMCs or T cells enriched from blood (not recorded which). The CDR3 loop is CASSQPSGRADTGELFF. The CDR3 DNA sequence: TGCGCCAGCAGCCAACCTAGCGGGAGGGCCGACACCGGGGAGCTGTTTTTT.